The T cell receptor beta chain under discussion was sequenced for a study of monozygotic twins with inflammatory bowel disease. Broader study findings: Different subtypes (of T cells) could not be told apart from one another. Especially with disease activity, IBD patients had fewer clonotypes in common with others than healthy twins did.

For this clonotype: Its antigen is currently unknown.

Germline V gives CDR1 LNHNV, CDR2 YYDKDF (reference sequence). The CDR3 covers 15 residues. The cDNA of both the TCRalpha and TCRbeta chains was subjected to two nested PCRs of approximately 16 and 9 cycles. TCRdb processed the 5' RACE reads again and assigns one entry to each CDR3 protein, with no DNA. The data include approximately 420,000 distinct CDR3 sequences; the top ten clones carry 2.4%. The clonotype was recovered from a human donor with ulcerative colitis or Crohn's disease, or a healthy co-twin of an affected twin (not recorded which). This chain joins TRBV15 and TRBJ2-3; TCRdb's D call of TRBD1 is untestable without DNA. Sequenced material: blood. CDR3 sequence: CATSRVPAGADTQYF.